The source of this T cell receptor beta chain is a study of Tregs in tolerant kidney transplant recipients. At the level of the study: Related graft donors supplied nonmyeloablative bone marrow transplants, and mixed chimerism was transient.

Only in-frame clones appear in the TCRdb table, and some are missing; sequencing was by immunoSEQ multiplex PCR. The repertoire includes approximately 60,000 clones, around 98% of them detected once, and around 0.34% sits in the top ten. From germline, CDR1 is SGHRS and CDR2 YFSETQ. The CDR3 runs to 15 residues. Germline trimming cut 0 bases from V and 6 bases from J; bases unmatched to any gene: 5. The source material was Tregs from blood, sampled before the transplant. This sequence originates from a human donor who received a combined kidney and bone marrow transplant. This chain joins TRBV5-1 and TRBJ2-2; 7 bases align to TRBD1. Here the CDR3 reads CASSLEGAPAGELFF. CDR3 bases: TGCGCCAGCAGCTTGGAGGGGGCTCCCGCCGGGGAGCTGTTTTTT.